This note documents a single T cell receptor (beta chain) sequence. Which antigen it targets is not known. Nothing much larger sits one base from this clone, and base qualities are not available. These data are taken from a study of PD-L1 blockade in urothelial cancer (TCRdb year 2017). With respect to the entire study: Therapy was started in the mid-2010s for all patients, and atezolizumab 1,200 mg was administered intravenously every 3 weeks. Nine or ten patients reached durable clinical benefit, while 20 to 25 patients did not. About 90% of the 29 patients were identified as males with urothelial cancer of bladder origin, and a prior smoking history was reported by 18 of 29 patients. Blood samples gave median yields of about 140,000 T cells and tens of thousands of unique TCRs, along with a median clonality of 0.080. Under 30 patients had pretreatment blood TCR-seq, some 24 had at least one posttreatment blood collection, and some 24 had tumor TCR-seq. Pretreatment tumor samples and matched peripheral blood, collected serially before and after atezolizumab treatment, underwent TCR sequencing. The study was an exploratory multi-omic analysis of somatic, immune and clinical correlates of response to PD-L1 blockade with atezolizumab in urothelial cancer. An ECOG performance status of 0 or 1 was recorded for the patients, and 0 to 3 prior chemotherapy regimens had been received by the patients. In the same patients who had TCR sequencing, pretreatment tumors also underwent whole exome sequencing and RNA sequencing. Progression-free survival longer than 6 months counted as durable clinical benefit, and TCR features were additionally tested against both progression-free and overall survival. Blood samples were analyzed at 3 weeks after treatment start (second dose) and at 6 weeks after treatment start. The full study reports these points: A pretreatment peripheral blood TCR clonality below the median was linked to improved progression-free and overall survival. Because of the small sample size (n ≈ 27) and the many exploratory analyses performed, the results are intended to be regarded as hypothesis-generating. Among patients with durable benefit, tumor-associated TCR clones showed greater expansion in peripheral blood 3 weeks after treatment started (n ≈ 22, p = 0.022).

To estimate absolute template abundance from read counts, synthetic TCR analog templates were spiked into each PCR. The immunoSEQ assay used bias-controlled V and J gene primers to amplify TCRbeta CDR3 regions from genomic DNA. Sequencing of rearranged TCRbeta segments was performed at approximately 20X coverage. The authors' analysis ran thus. Sequencing errors were corrected by clustering and CDR3s were annotated against IMGT to assign V, D and J genes. Out-of-frame and stop-codon sequences were excluded, and only productive TCRbeta rearrangements were used in downstream analyses. To compute clonality, Shannon entropy was normalized by the log of the number of unique productive sequences and then subtracted from one. Fisher's exact test with Benjamini-Hochberg correction, at a threshold of adjusted p below 0.01, was used to find clones that differed between time points or between blood and tumor. TCRdb obtained this table from immuneACCESS and retained in-frame rearrangements with V and J assigned. These tables miss some clones; where compared with another copy, unresolved V genes account for less than half of the shortfall, and the remainder is unexplained. The V and J calls and clone size are taken from that table; D and trimming were inferred from the DNA. The sample yields about 30,000 clones; roughly 80% were counted once. Jointly, the top ten make up 2% to 2.5% of the sample.

A cohort of some 29 patients with locally advanced or metastatic urothelial carcinoma, treated at Memorial Sloan Kettering on a trial protocol, was included. Peripheral blood mononuclear cells were collected pretreatment and during treatment, with between 1 and 8 total time points obtained per patient. The Qiagen DNeasy Blood extraction kit was used to purify genomic DNA from total PBMCs and from tumor samples. PBMCs were collected pretreatment and during treatment, and were isolated and stored as previously described. The clonotype was recovered from a man between 50 and 59 years old with urothelial cancer. This specimen consisted of PBMCs, obtained around atezolizumab (anti-PD-L1) treatment.

The CDR3 protein is CASSPGGDRDYEQYF. The DNA reads as follows: TGTGCCAGCAGCCCAGGTGGGGACAGGGACTACGAGCAGTACTTC. The receptor chain draws on TRBV11-3 and TRBJ2-7; the central 9 bases match TRBD1. The CDR3 spans 15 residues, from the cysteine through the phenylalanine. The kept DNA is CDR3 alone, 45 bases in frame from the first base. The germline V and J ends show losses of 5 bases and 3 bases respectively, and no gene match explains 8 bases of the junction. The germline V gene supplies CDR1 SGHNT and CDR2 YENEEA. The CDR3, completed at both ends by the reference TRBV11-3 and TRBJ2-7 genes, gives the full variable domain EAGVVQSPRYKIIEKKQPVAFWCNPISGHNTLYWYLQNLGQGPELLIRYENEEAVDDSQLPKDRFSAERLKGVDSTLKIQPAELGDSAVYLCASSPGGDRDYEQYFGPGTRLTVT.